These 9 T cell receptor beta chains were sequenced from one sample in a study of early T cells in non-severe SARS-CoV-2 infection. MiXCR, run by TCRdb on the 5' RACE reads, gives a single entry per CDR3 protein. The sample lists tens of thousands of distinct CDR3 sequences; 10% to 15% were seen once. Sequencing was performed on whole blood, taken at baseline. The source is an adult who was a healthcare worker with PCR-confirmed SARS-CoV-2 infection or an uninfected control (not recorded which).

This clonotype showed up just a few times. The chain recombines TRBV7-2 with TRBJ2-7; 15 nucleotides align to TRBD2. In germline, CDR1 is SGHTA, CDR2 FQGNSA. Trimming at V came to 5 bases and at J to 3 bases, leaving 11 bases not matched to a gene. This CDR3 contains 18 residues. Written as DNA, the CDR3 is TGTGCCAGCAGCGGGGGACTAGCGGGAGGCCGGAAACTCTACGAGCAGTACTTC. Its protein is CASSGGLAGGRKLYEQYF.

Many counts were recorded for this clonotype. V gene TRBV5-1 combines with J gene TRBJ2-5, with D perhaps matching TRBD1 (6 bases). The length of the CDR3 is 15 residues. Germline assignment: CDR1 SGHRS and CDR2 YFSETQ. V lost 1 base and J 4 bases, leaving 14 bases between the germline ends. The CDR3 DNA sequence: TGCGCCAGCAGCTTGCAAGCAGGGGTACGAGAGACCCAGTACTTC. This translates into CASSLQAGVRETQYF.

This clonotype was seen at least ten times. In DNA form, the CDR3 reads TGTGCCAGCAGCCAAGGCGGCTGGAACGTGGCTAATGAGCAGTTCTTC. Translated: CASSQGGWNVANEQFF. This sequence joins TRBV4-2 and TRBJ2-1, with D uncertain. In germline, CDR1 is LGHNA, CDR2 YNFKEQ. The CDR3 runs 16 residues. Trimming removed 1 base from V and 7 bases from J, with 17 bases in between.

This sequence joins TRBV20-1 and TRBJ2-7; D call uncertain. The CDR3 consists of 14 residues. Per the germline V gene, CDR1 is DFQATT and CDR2 is SNEGSKA (reference sequence). Trimming shortened V by 0 bases and J by 1 base, and 10 bases separated the two germline ends. For the CDR3, the DNA is TGCAGTGCTAGAGATCAACTGGTTTCCTACGAGCAGTACTTC. Its translation: CSARDQLVSYEQYF.

This clonotype was detected ten times or more. The genes are TRBV2 and TRBJ1-1, with D tentatively TRBD1 (6 bases). Germline-derived CDR1 and CDR2 are SNHLY and FYNNEI. V lost 8 bases to trimming and J lost 5 bases, with 12 bases between them. CDR3 length: 12 amino acids. The CDR3 here is CASLKGGTEAFF. The CDR3 nucleotides read TGTGCCAGCCTCAAAGGGGGGACTGAAGCTTTCTTT.

This chain joins TRBV12-3 or TRBV12-4 and TRBJ2-1; D may match TRBD1 or TRBD2 (6 bases each). There are 15 residues in the CDR3. Between the trimmed V and J ends, which lost 3 bases and 6 bases, there was a span of 15 bases. CDR3 in DNA: TGTGCCAGCAGTTTGGGCAGGGGAGGTCCCAATGAGCAGTTCTTC. This gives the protein CASSLGRGGPNEQFF.

This chain connects TRBV10-3 to TRBJ2-7; a weak D match, TRBD1 (5 bases). CDR1 and CDR2 from the germline V gene are ENHRY and SYGVKD. V was clipped by 6 bases and J by 5 bases, with 14 bases between them. The CDR3 runs to 13 residues. The CDR3 here is CAISAIQADEQYF. CDR3 nucleotide sequence: TGTGCCATCAGCGCTATACAGGCGGACGAGCAGTACTTC.

The chain couples TRBV25-1 to TRBJ2-1; 11 bases agree with TRBD2. The V and J ends lost 4 bases and 7 bases, in that order; junction bases with no gene match: 9. The CDR3 loop spans 16 amino acids. In germline, CDR1 is MGHDK, CDR2 SYGVNS. In DNA form, the CDR3 reads TGTGCCAGCAGTGCACCACTAGCGGGAGTAGGAAATGAGCAGTTCTTC. It yields the protein CASSAPLAGVGNEQFF.

This clonotype was recorded many times. The gene calls are TRBV10-3 and TRBJ2-1; 7 nucleotides line up with TRBD2. The CDR3 sequence is 16 residues long. Germline CDR1 and CDR2: ENHRY and SYGVKD. The V and J ends lost 0 bases and 3 bases, in that order; junction bases with no gene match: 5. The CDR3 bases are TGTGCCATCAGTGAGTCACGCGGGAGTAACTACAATGAGCAGTTCTTC. It translates to CAISESRGSNYNEQFF.